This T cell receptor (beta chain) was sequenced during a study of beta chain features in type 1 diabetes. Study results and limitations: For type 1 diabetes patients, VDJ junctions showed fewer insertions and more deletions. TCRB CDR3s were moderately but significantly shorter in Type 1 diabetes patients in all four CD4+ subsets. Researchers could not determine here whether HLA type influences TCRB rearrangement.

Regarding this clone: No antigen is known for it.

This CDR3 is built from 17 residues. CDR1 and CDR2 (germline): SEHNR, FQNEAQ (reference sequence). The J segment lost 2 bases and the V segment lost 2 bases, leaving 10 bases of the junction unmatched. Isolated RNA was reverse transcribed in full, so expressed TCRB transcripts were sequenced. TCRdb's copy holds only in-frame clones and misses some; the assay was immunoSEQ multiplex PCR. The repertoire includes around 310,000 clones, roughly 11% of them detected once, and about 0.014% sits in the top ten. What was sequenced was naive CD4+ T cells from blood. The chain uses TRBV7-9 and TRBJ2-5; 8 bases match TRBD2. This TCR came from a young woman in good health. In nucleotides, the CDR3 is TGTGCCAGCAGCTTAATGGTCGCGACTAGCGCACAAGAGACCCAGTACTTC. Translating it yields CASSLMVATSAQETQYF.